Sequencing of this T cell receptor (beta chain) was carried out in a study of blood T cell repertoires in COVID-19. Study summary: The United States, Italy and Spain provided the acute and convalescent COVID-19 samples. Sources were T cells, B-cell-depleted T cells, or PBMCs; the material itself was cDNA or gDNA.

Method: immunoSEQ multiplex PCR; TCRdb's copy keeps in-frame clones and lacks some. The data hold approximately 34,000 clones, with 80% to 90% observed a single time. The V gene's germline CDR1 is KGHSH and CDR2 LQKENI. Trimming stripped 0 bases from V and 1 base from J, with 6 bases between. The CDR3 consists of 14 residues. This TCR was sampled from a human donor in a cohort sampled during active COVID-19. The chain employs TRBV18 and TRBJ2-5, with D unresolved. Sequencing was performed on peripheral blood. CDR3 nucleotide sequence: TGTGCCAGCTCACCACCCAGTCCCCAAGAGACCCAGTACTTC. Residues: CASSPPSPQETQYF.